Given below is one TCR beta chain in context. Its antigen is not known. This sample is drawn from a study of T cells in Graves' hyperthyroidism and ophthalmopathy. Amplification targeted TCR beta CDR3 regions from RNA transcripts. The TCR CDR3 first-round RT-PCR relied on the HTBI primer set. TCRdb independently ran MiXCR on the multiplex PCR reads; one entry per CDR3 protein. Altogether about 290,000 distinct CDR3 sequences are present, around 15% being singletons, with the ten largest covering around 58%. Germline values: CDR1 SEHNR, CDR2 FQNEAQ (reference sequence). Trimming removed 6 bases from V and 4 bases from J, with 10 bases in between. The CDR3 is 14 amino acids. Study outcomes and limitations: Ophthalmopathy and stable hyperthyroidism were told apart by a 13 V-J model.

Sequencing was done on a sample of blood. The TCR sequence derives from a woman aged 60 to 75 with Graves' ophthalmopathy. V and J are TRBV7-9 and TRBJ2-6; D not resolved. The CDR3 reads CASSLPSGANVLTF. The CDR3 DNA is TGTGCCAGCAGTCTCCCGTCCGGGGCCAACGTCCTGACTTTC.